Ten or more counts support the clone carrying this T cell receptor beta chain. Antigen: not known. The sample belongs to a study of CD8 T cells in ankylosing spondylitis. TCRdb reprocessed the 5' RACE reads via MiXCR and lists one record per CDR3 protein. The repertoire has around 120,000 distinct CDR3 sequences, around 9.7% of them found once; the top ten carry approximately 3.3%. Study results and caveats: Some of these motif variants have turned up before, in reports on reactive arthritis synovial fluid and blood. Characteristic of ankylosing spondylitis blood, it appeared, was a TCR beta motif comprising roughly eight highly homologous variants.

The CDR3 covers 18 residues. CDR1 MNHEY and CDR2 SVGEGT come from the germline V gene. With V trimmed by 0 bases and J by 1 base, 8 bases remained unmatched. The J gene is TRBJ2-2, the V gene TRBV6-2 or TRBV6-3, with 7 bases that match TRBD2. Sequencing input: blood, either unsorted or a sorted T cell fraction (not recorded which). The receptor was isolated from a male donor with ankylosing spondylitis or in good health (not recorded which). The CDR3 region has the DNA TGTGCCAGCAGTTACTCGTGGCTAGCGGCCTTGAACACCGGGGAGCTGTTTTTT. This codes for CASSYSWLAALNTGELFF.